Listed here are 31 T cell receptor beta chains from one sample, sequenced in a study of graft-versus-host responses after intestinal transplantation. Method: immunoSEQ multiplex PCR; TCRdb's copy keeps in-frame clones and lacks some. The profile shows 90,000 to 130,000 clones, more than 80% of them singletons. These receptors' targets are unknown. Source: unstimulated CD4+ T cells sorted from spleen or lymph node cells, taken before transplant. The receptors were sampled from a human donor who was the organ donor for an intestinal transplant.

This chain links TRBV28 with TRBJ1-2, with 9 bases that match TRBD1. V trimming: 2 bases; J trimming: 3 bases; junction bases outside the gene matches: 4. This CDR3 is built from 15 residues. Germline assignment: CDR1 MDHEN and CDR2 SYDVKM. The CDR3 loop is CASSLGTGTHYGYTF. The CDR3 nucleotides are TGTGCCAGCAGTTTAGGGACAGGGACTCACTATGGCTACACCTTC.

The gene calls are TRBV4-2 and TRBJ2-7, with 7 bases fitting TRBD1. V was clipped by 0 bases and J by 4 bases; unmatched bases: 3. The germline CDR1 and CDR2 sequences are LGHNA and YNFKEQ. The CDR3 is 14 residues long. The CDR3 DNA is TGTGCCAGCAGCCAAGACAACAGGGGATACGAGCAGTACTTC. This translates into CASSQDNRGYEQYF.

The chain carries TRBV7-6 and TRBJ1-6; 7 bases map to TRBD1. V lost 0 bases to trimming and J lost 13 bases; unmatched junction nucleotides: 6. Germline V CDR1 and CDR2: SGHVS, FNYEAQ. The CDR3 totals 14 residues. CDR3 in amino acids: CASSLATGAPPLHF. The CDR3 DNA follows: TGTGCCAGCAGCTTAGCTACAGGGGCGCCGCCCCTCCACTTT.

This chain uses TRBV7-2 with TRBJ1-4; 12 bases align to TRBD1. V was clipped by 0 bases and J by 9 bases; unmatched bases: 2. The CDR3 covers 15 residues. Germline CDR1 is SGHTA and CDR2 is FQGNSA. The CDR3 loop reads CASSLAGTGGQKLFF. CDR3 in DNA: TGTGCCAGCAGCTTAGCAGGGACAGGGGGCCAAAAACTGTTTTTT.

This clone turned up a few times. The chain is built from TRBV4-1 and TRBJ1-5; the D is unclear. CDR3 length equals 15 residues. Trimming left V 1 base short and J 2 bases short, with 9 bases between. Germline CDR1 is MGHRA and CDR2 is YSYEKL. The CDR3 spells CASSQGAGGNQPQHF. Here the CDR3 DNA reads TGCGCCAGCAGCCAAGGGGCAGGAGGCAATCAGCCCCAGCATTTT.

The V call is TRBV6-6, the J call TRBJ2-2; D gene ambiguous. The CDR3 contains 14 residues. Trimming took 4 bases from V and 1 from J, leaving 7 bases between them. CDR1 is MNHNY and CDR2 is SVGAGI in the germline V gene (reference sequence). CDR3 coding DNA: TGTGCCAGCAGTTCGATGATGAACACCGGGGAGCTGTTTTTT. This translates into CASSSMMNTGELFF.

The rearrangement joins TRBV6-5 to TRBJ2-7; D is ambiguous. This CDR3 is built from 14 residues. Germline CDR1 is MNHEY and CDR2 is SVGAGI. Trimming took 6 bases from V and 0 from J, leaving 12 bases between them. CDR3 bases: TGTGCCAGCAGACTCGACGCCTACTCCTACGAGCAGTACTTC. It codes for CASRLDAYSYEQYF.

The chain has TRBV4-3 and TRBJ1-1; no clear D. The CDR3 totals 14 residues. V lost 1 base and J 4 bases, leaving 10 bases between the germline ends. CDR1 LGHNA and CDR2 YSLEER come from the germline V gene. CDR3 amino acids: CASSQVKAGTEAFF. The CDR3 DNA reads TGCGCCAGCAGCCAAGTTAAAGCGGGCACTGAAGCTTTCTTT.

The genes are TRBV10-3 and TRBJ2-7, with TRBD2 matching over 16 bases. Trimming at V came to 4 bases and at J to 6 bases, leaving 6 bases not matched to a gene. Germline V CDR1 and CDR2: ENHRY, SYGVKD. The CDR3 consists of 16 residues. CDR3 nucleotide sequence: TGTGCCATCAGTGGGGGACTAGCGGGAGGGGAGGGCGAGCAGTACTTC. Translation: CAISGGLAGGEGEQYF.

This sequence joins TRBV5-8 and TRBJ1-1; D possibly corresponds to TRBD1 (5 bases). The germline gives CDR1 SGHTS, CDR2 YDEGEE. This CDR3 spans 14 amino acids. With 0 bases removed from V and 7 bases from J, the gap between germline ends came to 13 bases. The CDR3 loop reads CASSLVRQGGEAFF. DNA for the CDR3: TGTGCCAGCAGCTTGGTCCGGCAGGGAGGTGAAGCTTTCTTT. Combining the CDR3 with reference TRBV5-8 and TRBJ1-1 gives the whole variable domain EAGVTQSPTHLIKTRGQQATLRCSPISGHTSVYWYQQALGLGLQFLLWYDEGEERNRGNFPPRFSGRQFPNYSSELNVNALELEDSALYLCASSLVRQGGEAFFGQGTRLTVV.

The V call is TRBV5-1, the J call TRBJ2-6, with 8 bases lining up with TRBD1. This CDR3 is built from 17 residues. Trimming removed 0 bases from V and 2 bases from J; junction bases left unmatched: 4. In germline, CDR1 is SGHRS, CDR2 YFSETQ. This CDR3 reads CASSLEGQGAGANVLTF. CDR3 bases: TGCGCCAGCAGCTTGGAAGGACAGGGTGCTGGGGCCAACGTCCTGACTTTC.

As for this clone: This sample also contains other DNA sequences that code for the same CDR3. The chain is built from TRBV4-1 and TRBJ1-1; D unclear. Germline V lookup: CDR1 MGHRA, CDR2 YSYEKL. Trimming took 5 bases from V and 0 from J, leaving 19 bases between them. This CDR3 contains 17 residues. The CDR3, as DNA: TGCGCCAGCAGCGAACCCAGCGGACGGAGGTTGAACACTGAAGCTTTCTTT. Amino acid sequence: CASSEPSGRRLNTEAFF.

The rearrangement uses TRBV11-2 and TRBJ2-7; possible D gene TRBD1, 6 bases. CDR1 is SGHAT, CDR2 FQNNGV, per germline. CDR3 length equals 14 residues. V was cut by 5 bases and J by 4 bases, with 15 bases left in between. The CDR3 DNA reads TGTGCCAGCAGCAAACTGGACAGATCTTACGAGCAGTACTTC. Protein: CASSKLDRSYEQYF.

The chain is built from TRBV7-6 and TRBJ2-1, with D perhaps matching TRBD1 (5 bases). The CDR3 is 15 amino acids. Per the germline V gene, CDR1 is SGHVS and CDR2 is FNYEAQ. V was trimmed by 5 bases and J by 9 bases, leaving 20 bases between them. CDR3 protein: CASSALAGFNSEQFF. DNA for the CDR3: TGTGCCAGCAGCGCACTCGCAGGGTTTAATAGTGAGCAGTTCTTC.

The chain couples TRBV18 to TRBJ1-1, with D hard to call. Germline V gene sequence: CDR1 KGHSH, CDR2 LQKENI. Between the trimmed V and J ends, which lost 3 bases and 6 bases, there was a span of 11 bases. The CDR3 is made up of 13 amino acids. The CDR3 sequence is CASSPLGLPEAFF. Written as DNA, the CDR3 is TGTGCCAGCTCACCTTTGGGCCTACCTGAAGCTTTCTTT.

In DNA form, the CDR3 reads TGCAGCGTTCCCCACCGACTAGCGGGCTACACAGATACGCAGTATTTT. It codes for CSVPHRLAGYTDTQYF. This chain links TRBV29-1 with TRBJ2-3; 10 bases line up with TRBD2. The V and J ends lost 5 bases and 2 bases, in that order; junction bases with no gene match: 10. The CDR3 loop spans 16 amino acids. The germline gives CDR1 SQVTM, CDR2 ANQGSEA.

The chain employs TRBV7-9 and TRBJ2-5, with D maybe TRBD2 (5 bases). V was clipped by 1 base and J by 1 base, with 10 bases between them. Germline assignment: CDR1 SEHNR and CDR2 FQNEAQ (reference sequence). This CDR3 has 15 amino acids. CDR3 in amino acids: CASSLVRGAQETQYF. The CDR3 coding sequence is TGTGCCAGCAGCTTAGTCCGGGGAGCCCAAGAGACCCAGTACTTC.

The chain combines TRBV18 with TRBJ2-2; D unresolved. Germline V gene lookup returns CDR1 KGHSH and CDR2 LQKENI. V shed 3 bases and J shed 4 bases, with 15 bases lying between them. CDR3 size: 16 residues. CDR3 amino acids: CASSPLSIKGTGELFF. CDR3 sequence (DNA): TGTGCCAGCTCACCGTTAAGCATTAAAGGCACCGGGGAGCTGTTTTTT.

The CDR3 spells CASSPGSQSIYEQYF. The CDR3 coding sequence is TGTGCCAGCAGTCCCGGGAGCCAGTCAATTTACGAGCAGTACTTC. The rearrangement uses TRBV2 and TRBJ2-7, with D maybe TRBD2 (6 bases). The germline gives CDR1 SNHLY, CDR2 FYNNEI. Trimming took 5 bases from V and 4 from J, leaving 18 bases between them. This CDR3 comprises 15 residues.

The rearrangement links TRBV13 to TRBJ2-1, with 9 positions matching TRBD2. J gave up 3 bases and V 4 bases, and 10 bases lay outside the gene matches. Germline V gives CDR1 PRHDT, CDR2 FYEKMQ (reference sequence). The CDR3 has 17 residues. The CDR3 nucleotides are TGTGCCAGCAGCTCTAGGGGTTCACTAGCGGGCTACAATGAGCAGTTCTTC. Protein product: CASSSRGSLAGYNEQFF.

The J gene is TRBJ2-7, the V gene TRBV19; TRBD2 aligns across 7 bases. Germline CDR1 reads LNHDA; CDR2 reads SQIVND (reference sequence). The CDR3 totals 14 residues. The J segment lost 3 bases and the V segment lost 3 bases, leaving 5 bases of the junction unmatched. The CDR3 region is CASSMGAGRYEQYF. The DNA of the CDR3 is TGTGCCAGTAGTATGGGAGCGGGACGCTACGAGCAGTACTTC.

This clone was detected only once. This chain joins TRBV11-2 and TRBJ1-4, with D perhaps TRBD1 (5 bases). Germline V gene sequence: CDR1 SGHAT, CDR2 FQNNGV. The V and J ends lost 5 bases and 5 bases respectively, with 9 bases between them. The CDR3 is 13 residues long. The CDR3: CASSRGTNEKLFF. The CDR3 DNA reads as TGTGCCAGCAGCCGGGGGACGAATGAAAAACTGTTTTTT.

This clone has a single count. This chain joins TRBV5-1 and TRBJ1-4; D not resolved. V was cut by 0 bases and J by 2 bases, with 8 bases left in between. This CDR3 contains 15 residues. In germline, CDR1 is SGHRS, CDR2 YFSETQ. CDR3 nucleotides: TGCGCCAGCAGCTTGGAAGGGTGGACTAATGAAAAACTGTTTTTT. Translated: CASSLEGWTNEKLFF. Variable domain in full (rest from reference TRBV5-1 and TRBJ1-4): KAGVTQTPRYLIKTRGQQVTLSCSPISGHRSVSWYQQTPGQGLQFLFEYFSETQRNKGNFPGRFSGRQFSNSRSEMNVSTLELGDSALYLCASSLEGWTNEKLFFGSGTQLSVL.

The rearrangement uses TRBV6-5 and TRBJ1-1; 9 nucleotides line up with TRBD1. The ends lost 2 bases at V and 4 bases at J; junction bases unmatched: 5. Germline values: CDR1 MNHEY, CDR2 SVGAGI. The CDR3 extends over 15 amino acids. CDR3 nucleotides: TGTGCCAGCAGTTACGGGGGACAGGGAGTCACTGAAGCTTTCTTT. Protein product: CASSYGGQGVTEAFF.

The gene calls are TRBV11-2 and TRBJ1-4; D remains ambiguous. CDR3 length: 15 residues. Germline V lookup: CDR1 SGHAT, CDR2 FQNNGV. Trimming left V 8 bases short and J 0 bases short, with 13 bases between. Here the CDR3 reads CASGLLGTTNEKLFF. DNA of the CDR3: TGTGCCAGCGGATTACTGGGCACAACTAATGAAAAACTGTTTTTT.

The chain carries TRBV7-9 and TRBJ2-5; D may be TRBD2 (6 bases). Germline values: CDR1 SEHNR, CDR2 FQNEAQ (reference sequence). The CDR3 runs to 15 residues. Trimming stripped 1 base from V and 3 bases from J, with 12 bases between. The CDR3 loop is CASSLGDREEETQYF. CDR3 nucleotides: TGTGCCAGCAGCTTAGGTGATAGGGAGGAAGAGACCCAGTACTTC. Full variable domain (missing parts from reference TRBV7-9 and TRBJ2-5): DTGVSQNPRHKITKRGQNVTFRCDPISEHNRLYWYRQTLGQGPEFLTYFQNEAQLEKSRLLSDRFSAERPKGSFSTLEIQRTEQGDSAMYLCASSLGDREEETQYFGPGTRLLVL.

The rearrangement links TRBV25-1 to TRBJ2-5; no clear D. CDR3 length: 12 amino acids. Trimming shortened V by 2 bases and J by 8 bases, and 9 bases separated the two germline ends. CDR1 is MGHDK, CDR2 SYGVNS, per germline. The CDR3 reads CASSEVPGTQYF. DNA for the CDR3: TGTGCCAGCAGTGAAGTCCCGGGCACCCAGTACTTC.

CDR3 region: CASSPGGVGFPQYF. CDR3 DNA: TGCGCCAGCAGCCCTGGAGGGGTAGGTTTTCCCCAGTACTTC. The V call is TRBV5-1, the J call TRBJ2-5, with a tentative D call TRBD2 (6 bases). V was cut by 4 bases and J by 9 bases, with 19 bases left in between. CDR1 and CDR2 (germline): SGHRS, YFSETQ. The CDR3 runs 14 residues.

This rearrangement joins TRBV19 to TRBJ2-1; tentatively, D is TRBD2 (6 bases). Germline V gene sequence: CDR1 LNHDA, CDR2 SQIVND (reference sequence). V was trimmed by 3 bases and J by 3 bases, leaving 12 bases between them. CDR3 length: 15 residues. DNA of the CDR3: TGTGCCAGTAGTATCCCTGATAGCGGCTACAATGAGCAGTTCTTC. Encoded protein: CASSIPDSGYNEQFF.

In regard to this clone: The same CDR3 is also encoded by other DNA sequences in this sample. The chain recombines TRBV19 with TRBJ1-1; D is uncertain. Looked up from germline, CDR1 is LNHDA and CDR2 is SQIVND (reference sequence). The V and J ends lost 2 bases and 1 base respectively, with 5 bases between them. CDR3 length: 13 amino acids. As DNA, the CDR3 is TGTGCCAGTAGTATATCACGGAACACTGAAGCTTTCTTT. It encodes CASSISRNTEAFF.

This clone was seen once. The chain joins TRBV7-2 to TRBJ2-2; D may be TRBD2 (6 bases). Trimming removed 5 bases from V and 4 bases from J, with 14 bases in between. The V gene's germline CDR1 is SGHTA and CDR2 FQGNSA. This CDR3 region has 15 residues. CDR3 amino acids: CASSPRRGTTGELFF. CDR3 sequence (DNA): TGTGCCAGCAGCCCCAGACGGGGGACCACCGGGGAGCTGTTTTTT.